This T cell receptor beta chain was retrieved from a study of identical twins. Via MiXCR, TCRdb re-called the 5' RACE reads, giving one row per CDR3 protein. The sample lists a few hundred thousand distinct CDR3 sequences, around 9% occurring once. This clonotype was seen a few times. Its antigen is unknown. Study-wide findings and caveats: The more abundant beta clonotypes in cord blood had fewer insertions, and memory repertoires did not show this. Twins' surplus sharing was weaker for beta out-of-frame sequences.

Sequencing input: naive T cells sorted from blood. This receptor was obtained from a woman between 45 and 65 years old in good health.

Here the CDR3 DNA reads TGTGCCAGCAGGGGGGCGGCCCGGGGGCCCCAGCATTTT. This gives the protein CASRGAARGPQHF. This rearrangement joins TRBV6-6 to TRBJ1-5; the D gene is possibly TRBD1 (6 bases). The CDR3 runs 13 residues. CDR1 and CDR2 from the germline V gene are MNHNY and SVGAGI (reference sequence). With 6 bases removed from V and 9 bases from J, the gap between germline ends came to 15 bases.